The 12 T cell receptor beta chains presented below share a single source sample, sequenced in a study of Ad26.COV2.S vaccination and SARS-CoV-2 variants. Sequencing used immunoSEQ multiplex PCR; TCRdb keeps in-frame clones, though not all of them. The top ten hold 4.5% to 6% of the sample, which has under 150,000 clones, 70% to 90% seen once. The input for sequencing was peripheral blood, taken after recovery from COVID-19. These receptors were collected from a human donor who had recovered from COVID-19.

V and J are TRBV19 and TRBJ2-3; D is uncertain. Trimming left V 3 bases short and J 2 bases short, with 9 bases between. The CDR3 has 14 residues. Germline V gene lookup returns CDR1 LNHDA and CDR2 SQIVND (reference sequence). CDR3 sequence: CASSIVGYTDTQYF. The CDR3 DNA sequence: TGTGCCAGTAGTATTGTGGGTTACACAGATACGCAGTATTTT.

The chain couples TRBV19 to TRBJ2-7; 9 bases line up with TRBD1. This CDR3 is built from 16 residues. The ends lost 5 bases at V and 4 bases at J; junction bases unmatched: 12. CDR1 is LNHDA and CDR2 is SQIVND in the germline V gene (reference sequence). The CDR3 bases are TGTGCCAGTAGTCCACACCCCGGGACAGGGATTTACGAGCAGTACTTC. This gives the protein CASSPHPGTGIYEQYF.

This rearrangement joins TRBV6-5 to TRBJ2-3; perhaps TRBD1 as D (6 bases). The V gene's germline CDR1 is MNHEY and CDR2 SVGAGI. Trimming removed 6 bases at V and 0 bases at J, with 13 bases between. The CDR3 consists of 15 residues. CDR3: CASRDTQGSTDTQYF. In DNA form, the CDR3 reads TGTGCCAGCAGGGACACACAGGGAAGCACAGATACGCAGTATTTT.

The chain links TRBV7-9 to TRBJ1-2; D call uncertain. V was shortened by 6 bases and J by 8 bases, with 10 bases between the two germline ends. The CDR3 runs to 11 residues. The germline CDR1 and CDR2 sequences are SEHNR and FQNEAQ (reference sequence). The DNA for the CDR3 is TGTGCCAGCAGTCCAGCCGGGGGCTACACCTTC. Its translation is CASSPAGGYTF.

J is TRBJ2-5 and V is TRBV19; possible D gene TRBD1, 5 bases. Germline V lookup: CDR1 LNHDA, CDR2 SQIVND (reference sequence). The CDR3 has 15 amino acids. The ends were cut back, 3 bases at V and 1 base at J, with 12 bases in the middle. CDR3 region: CASSMTGHFQETQYF. CDR3 DNA sequence: TGTGCCAGTAGTATGACTGGACACTTCCAAGAGACCCAGTACTTC. The full variable domain, rest sourced from reference TRBV19 and TRBJ2-5, is DGGITQSPKYLFRKEGQNVTLSCEQNLNHDAMYWYRQDPGQGLRLIYYSQIVNDFQKGDIAEGYSVSREKKESFPLTVTSAQKNPTAFYLCASSMTGHFQETQYFGPGTRLLVL.

This clone showed up just once. In nucleotides, the CDR3 is TGCGCCAGCAGCCAATACCCAGGGGGCGATGAGCAGTTCTTC. Translated: CASSQYPGGDEQFF. This sequence joins TRBV4-3 and TRBJ2-1; TRBD1 aligns across 8 bases. The V segment lost 2 bases and the J segment 8 bases; nucleotides outside the gene matches: 5. Germline-derived CDR1 and CDR2 are LGHNA and YSLEER. The CDR3 loop spans 14 amino acids.

The genes are TRBV5-6 and TRBJ1-2; no definite D call. There are 15 residues in the CDR3. V gave up 4 bases and J gave up 0 bases, with 13 bases separating them. Germline-derived CDR1 and CDR2 are SGHDT and YYEEEE. This CDR3 reads CASSLYTEANYGYTF. The CDR3 nucleotides are TGTGCCAGCAGCCTCTACACCGAAGCTAACTATGGCTACACCTTC.

The genes are TRBV18 and TRBJ2-5, with 7 bases matching TRBD1. V was clipped by 5 bases and J by 5 bases; unmatched bases: 11. This CDR3 has 15 amino acids. Germline assignment: CDR1 KGHSH and CDR2 LQKENI. For the CDR3, the DNA is TGTGCCAGCTCAAACAGGGGCTCTCGTTTGGAGACCCAGTACTTC. It encodes CASSNRGSRLETQYF.

This chain connects TRBV11-2 to TRBJ1-3; no clear D. V was clipped by 1 base and J by 4 bases, with 14 bases between them. Germline V gene sequence: CDR1 SGHAT, CDR2 FQNNGV. The CDR3 has 16 residues. The CDR3 is CASSLVRGITGNTIYF. The CDR3 DNA is TGTGCCAGCAGCTTAGTTCGGGGAATAACAGGAAACACCATATATTTT. Drawing the rest from reference TRBV11-2 and TRBJ1-3, the complete variable domain is EAGVAQSPRYKIIEKRQSVAFWCNPISGHATLYWYQQILGQGPKLLIQFQNNGVVDDSQLPKDRFSAERLKGVDSTLKIQPAKLEDSAVYLCASSLVRGITGNTIYFGEGSWLTVV.

The rearrangement links TRBV14 to TRBJ1-5; D is unclear. There are 14 residues in the CDR3. The germline gives CDR1 SGHDN, CDR2 FVKESK. The germline V and J ends were trimmed by 1 base and 11 bases, with 15 bases remaining between them. CDR3 protein: CASSQGGGLNAQHF. CDR3 DNA: TGTGCCAGCAGCCAAGGAGGCGGGCTTAACGCCCAGCATTTT.

The rearrangement uses TRBV28 and TRBJ1-2; 7 bases agree with TRBD1. CDR3 length: 14 residues. In germline, CDR1 is MDHEN, CDR2 SYDVKM. Germline trimming cut 6 bases from V and 4 bases from J; bases unmatched to any gene: 8. The CDR3 here is CASRGDSRLYGYTF. The CDR3, as DNA: TGTGCCAGCAGGGGGGACAGCCGCCTCTATGGCTACACCTTC.

The chain uses TRBV9 and TRBJ1-3, with D possibly matching TRBD1 (6 bases). V lost 0 bases, J lost 3 bases, and 10 bases lay in between. The CDR3 loop spans 15 amino acids. CDR1 is SGDLS and CDR2 is YYNGEE in the germline V gene. The CDR3 loop is CASSVVGADGNTIYF. The CDR3 bases are TGTGCCAGCAGCGTAGTGGGGGCGGATGGAAACACCATATATTTT.